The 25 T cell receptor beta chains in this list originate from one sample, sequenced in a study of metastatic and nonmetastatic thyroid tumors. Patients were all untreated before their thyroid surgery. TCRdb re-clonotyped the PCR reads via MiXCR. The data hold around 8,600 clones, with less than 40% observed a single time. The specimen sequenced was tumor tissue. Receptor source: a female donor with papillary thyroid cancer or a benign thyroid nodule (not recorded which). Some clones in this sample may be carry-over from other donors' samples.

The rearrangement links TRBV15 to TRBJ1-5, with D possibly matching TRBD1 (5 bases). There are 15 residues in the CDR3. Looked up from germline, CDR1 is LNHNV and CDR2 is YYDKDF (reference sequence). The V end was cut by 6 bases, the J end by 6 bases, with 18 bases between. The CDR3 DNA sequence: TGTGCCACCAGTAAAGCGGGACGGCCCAGTCAGCCCCAGCATTTT. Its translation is CATSKAGRPSQPQHF.

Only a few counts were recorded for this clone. CDR3 loop: CASSEGPPDTQYF. CDR3 DNA: TGTGCCAGCAGTGAAGGCCCCCCCGATACGCAGTATTTT. The chain combines TRBV6-1 with TRBJ2-3; D is undetermined. The CDR3 contains 13 residues. Trimming stripped 1 base from V and 6 bases from J, with 8 bases between. Germline V gene data show CDR1 as MNHNS and CDR2 as SASEGT.

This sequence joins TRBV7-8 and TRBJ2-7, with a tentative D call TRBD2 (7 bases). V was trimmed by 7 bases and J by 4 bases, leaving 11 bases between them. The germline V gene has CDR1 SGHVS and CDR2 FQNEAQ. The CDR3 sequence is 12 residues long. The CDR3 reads CASKGGPYEQYF. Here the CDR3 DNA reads TGTGCCAGCAAGGGGGGGCCTTACGAGCAGTACTTC.

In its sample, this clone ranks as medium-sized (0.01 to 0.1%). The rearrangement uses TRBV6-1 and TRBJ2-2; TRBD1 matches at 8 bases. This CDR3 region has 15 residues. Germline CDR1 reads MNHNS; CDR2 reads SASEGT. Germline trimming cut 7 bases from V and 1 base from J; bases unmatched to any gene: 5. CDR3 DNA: TGTGCCAGCAACAAACAGGGGGGGAACACCGGGGAGCTGTTTTTT. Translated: CASNKQGGNTGELFF.

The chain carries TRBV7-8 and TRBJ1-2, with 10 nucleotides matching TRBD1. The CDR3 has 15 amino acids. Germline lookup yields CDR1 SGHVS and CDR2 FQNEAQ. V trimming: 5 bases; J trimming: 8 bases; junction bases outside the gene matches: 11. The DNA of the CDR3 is TGTGCCAGCAGCCCGCCGACAGGGGGCGCGATGGGCTACACCTTC. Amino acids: CASSPPTGGAMGYTF.

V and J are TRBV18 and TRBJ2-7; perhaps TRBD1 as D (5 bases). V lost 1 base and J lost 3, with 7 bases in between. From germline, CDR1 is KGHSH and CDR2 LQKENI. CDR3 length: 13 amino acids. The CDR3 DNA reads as TGTGCCAGCTCACCACGGGGCCACTACGAGCAGTACTTC. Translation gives CASSPRGHYEQYF.

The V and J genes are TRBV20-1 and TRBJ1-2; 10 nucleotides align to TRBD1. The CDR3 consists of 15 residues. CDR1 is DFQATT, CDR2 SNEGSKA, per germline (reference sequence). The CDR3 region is CRATTGGLDSYGYTF. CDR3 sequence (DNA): TGCAGGGCCACGACAGGGGGCTTAGACAGCTATGGCTACACCTTC.

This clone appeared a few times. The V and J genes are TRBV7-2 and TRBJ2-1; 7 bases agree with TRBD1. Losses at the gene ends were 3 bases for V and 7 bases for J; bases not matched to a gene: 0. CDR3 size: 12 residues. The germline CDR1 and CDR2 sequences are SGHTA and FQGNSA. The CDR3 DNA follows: TGTGCCAGCAGCTTCAGGGGGAATGAGCAGTTCTTC. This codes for CASSFRGNEQFF.

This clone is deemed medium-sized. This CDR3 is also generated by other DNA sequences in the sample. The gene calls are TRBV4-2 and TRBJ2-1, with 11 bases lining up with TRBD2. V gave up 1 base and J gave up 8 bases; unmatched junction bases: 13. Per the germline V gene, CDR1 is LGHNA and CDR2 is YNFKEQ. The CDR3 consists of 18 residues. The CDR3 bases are TGTGCCAGCAGCCAAGTCAACACCGGGACTAGCGGACTTCATGAGCAGTTCTTC. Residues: CASSQVNTGTSGLHEQFF.

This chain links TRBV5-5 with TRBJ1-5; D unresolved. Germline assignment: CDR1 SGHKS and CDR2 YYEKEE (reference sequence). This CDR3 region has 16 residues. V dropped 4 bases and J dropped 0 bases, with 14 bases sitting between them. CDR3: CASSLARTDSNQPQHF. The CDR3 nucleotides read TGTGCCAGCAGCCTGGCCCGGACGGATAGCAATCAGCCCCAGCATTTT. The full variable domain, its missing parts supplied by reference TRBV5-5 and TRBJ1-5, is DAGVTQSPTHLIKTRGQQVTLRCSPISGHKSVSWYQQVLGQGPQFIFQYYEKEERGRGNFPDRFSARQFPNYSSELNVNALLLGDSALYLCASSLARTDSNQPQHFGDGTRLSIL.

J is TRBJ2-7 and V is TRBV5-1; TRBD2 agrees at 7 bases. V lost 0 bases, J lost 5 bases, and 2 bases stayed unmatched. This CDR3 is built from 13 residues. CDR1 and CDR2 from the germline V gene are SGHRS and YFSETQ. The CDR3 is CASSLGTSNEQYF. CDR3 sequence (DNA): TGCGCCAGCAGCTTGGGGACTAGTAACGAGCAGTACTTC.

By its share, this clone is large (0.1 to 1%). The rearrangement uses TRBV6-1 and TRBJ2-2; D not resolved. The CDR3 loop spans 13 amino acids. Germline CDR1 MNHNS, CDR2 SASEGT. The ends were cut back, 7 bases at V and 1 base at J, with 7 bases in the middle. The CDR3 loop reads CASNRMNTGELFF. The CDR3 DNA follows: TGTGCCAGCAATCGAATGAACACCGGGGAGCTGTTTTTT.

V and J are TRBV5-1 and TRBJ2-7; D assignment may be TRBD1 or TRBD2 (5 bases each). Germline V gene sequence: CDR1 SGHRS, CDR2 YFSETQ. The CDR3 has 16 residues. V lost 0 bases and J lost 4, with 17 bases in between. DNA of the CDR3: TGCGCCAGCAGCTTGGACTTCGGGGCCAGACTTTACGAGCAGTACTTC. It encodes CASSLDFGARLYEQYF.

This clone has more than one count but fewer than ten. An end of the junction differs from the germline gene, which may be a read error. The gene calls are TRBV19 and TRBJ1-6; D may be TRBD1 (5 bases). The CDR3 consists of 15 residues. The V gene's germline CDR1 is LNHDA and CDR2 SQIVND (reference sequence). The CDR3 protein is CSSQLGTRGNSPLHF. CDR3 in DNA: TGTTCCAGCCAGCTGGGTACAAGGGGTAATTCACCCCTCCACTTT.

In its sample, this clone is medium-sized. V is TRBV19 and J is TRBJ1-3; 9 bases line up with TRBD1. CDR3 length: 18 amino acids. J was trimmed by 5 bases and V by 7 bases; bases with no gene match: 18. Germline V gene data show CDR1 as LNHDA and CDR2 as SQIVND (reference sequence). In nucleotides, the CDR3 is TGTGCCAGTACGAAGCCGGGACAGGGTCTAATCGAGCGAAACACCATATATTTT. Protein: CASTKPGQGLIERNTIYF.

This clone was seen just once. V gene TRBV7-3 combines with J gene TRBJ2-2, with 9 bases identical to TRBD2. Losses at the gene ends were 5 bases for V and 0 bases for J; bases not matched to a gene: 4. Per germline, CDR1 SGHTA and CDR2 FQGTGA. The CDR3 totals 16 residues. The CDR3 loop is CASSKPSGTNTGELFF. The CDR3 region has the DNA TGTGCCAGCAGCAAACCTAGCGGGACGAACACCGGGGAGCTGTTTTTT. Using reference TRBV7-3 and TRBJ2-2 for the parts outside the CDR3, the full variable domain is GAGVSQTPSNKVTEKGKYVELRCDPISGHTALYWYRQSLGQGPEFLIYFQGTGAADDSGLPNDRFFAVRPEGSVSTLKIQRTERGDSAVYLCASSKPSGTNTGELFFGEGSRLTVL.

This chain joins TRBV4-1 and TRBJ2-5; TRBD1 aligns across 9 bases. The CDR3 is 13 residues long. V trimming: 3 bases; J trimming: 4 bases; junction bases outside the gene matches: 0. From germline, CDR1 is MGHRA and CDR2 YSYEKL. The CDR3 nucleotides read TGCGCCAGCAGCCAGGACAGGGGAGAGACCCAGTACTTC. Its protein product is CASSQDRGETQYF.

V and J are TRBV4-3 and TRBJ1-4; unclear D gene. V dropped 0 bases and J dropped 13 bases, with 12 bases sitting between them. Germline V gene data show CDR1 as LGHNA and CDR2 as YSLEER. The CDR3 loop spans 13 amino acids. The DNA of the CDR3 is TGCGCCAGCAGCCAAGATGAAGCCCGACCACTGTTTTTT. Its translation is CASSQDEARPLFF.

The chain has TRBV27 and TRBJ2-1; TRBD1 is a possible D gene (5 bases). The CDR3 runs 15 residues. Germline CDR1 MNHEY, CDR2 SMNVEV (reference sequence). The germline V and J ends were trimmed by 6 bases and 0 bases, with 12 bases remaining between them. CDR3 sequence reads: CASRTEVPSYNEQFF. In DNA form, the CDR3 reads TGTGCCAGCAGGACAGAGGTGCCCTCCTACAATGAGCAGTTCTTC.

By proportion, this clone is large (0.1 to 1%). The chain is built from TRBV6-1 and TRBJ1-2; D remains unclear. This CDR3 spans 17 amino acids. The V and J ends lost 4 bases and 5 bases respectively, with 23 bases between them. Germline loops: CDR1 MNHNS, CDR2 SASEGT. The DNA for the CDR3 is TGTGCCAGCAGTGCGAACGGAGCCGCCCTCTCCTCGTATGGCTACACCTTC. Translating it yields CASSANGAALSSYGYTF.

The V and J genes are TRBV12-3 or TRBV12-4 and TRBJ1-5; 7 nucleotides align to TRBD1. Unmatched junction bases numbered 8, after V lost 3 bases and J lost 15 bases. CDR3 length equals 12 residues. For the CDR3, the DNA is TGTGCCAGCAGTTTGGACAGGCGGACCCCGCATTTT. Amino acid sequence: CASSLDRRTPHF.

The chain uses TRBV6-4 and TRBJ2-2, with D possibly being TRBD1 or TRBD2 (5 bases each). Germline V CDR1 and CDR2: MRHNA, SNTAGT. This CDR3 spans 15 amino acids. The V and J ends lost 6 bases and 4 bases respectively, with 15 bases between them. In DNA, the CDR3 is TGTGCCAGCAGCGAGAGCGTGGGGGTCACCGGGGAGCTGTTTTTT. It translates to CASSESVGVTGELFF.

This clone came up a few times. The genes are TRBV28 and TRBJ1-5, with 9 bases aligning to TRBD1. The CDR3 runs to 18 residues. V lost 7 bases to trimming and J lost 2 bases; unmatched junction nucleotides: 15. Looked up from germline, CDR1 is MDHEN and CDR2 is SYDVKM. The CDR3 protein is CASNSGTGRLWGNQPQHF. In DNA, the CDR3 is TGTGCCAGCAACTCCGGGACAGGGCGCCTTTGGGGCAATCAGCCCCAGCATTTT.

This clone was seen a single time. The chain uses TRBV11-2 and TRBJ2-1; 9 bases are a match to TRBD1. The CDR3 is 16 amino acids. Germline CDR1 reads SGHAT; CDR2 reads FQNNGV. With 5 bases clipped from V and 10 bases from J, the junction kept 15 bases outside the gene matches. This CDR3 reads CASSNQQGAVRGEQFF. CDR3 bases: TGTGCCAGCAGCAACCAACAGGGGGCCGTAAGAGGAGAGCAGTTCTTC. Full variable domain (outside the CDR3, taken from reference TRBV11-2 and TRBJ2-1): EAGVAQSPRYKIIEKRQSVAFWCNPISGHATLYWYQQILGQGPKLLIQFQNNGVVDDSQLPKDRFSAERLKGVDSTLKIQPAKLEDSAVYLCASSNQQGAVRGEQFFGPGTRLTVL.

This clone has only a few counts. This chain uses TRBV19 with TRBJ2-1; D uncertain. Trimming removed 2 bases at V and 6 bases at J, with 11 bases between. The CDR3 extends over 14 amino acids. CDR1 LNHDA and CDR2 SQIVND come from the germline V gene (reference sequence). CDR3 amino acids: CASSITALANEQFF. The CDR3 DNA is TGTGCCAGTAGTATAACGGCTTTGGCCAATGAGCAGTTCTTC.